What follows describes a single T cell receptor beta chain. This record belongs to a study of blood T cell repertoires in COVID-19. Across the whole study: Specimens from acute and convalescent COVID-19 originated in the United States, Italy and Spain.

Clones were read by immunoSEQ multiplex PCR, and TCRdb kept only the in-frame ones, dropping some. The table includes about 440,000 clones, around 90% detected once. Each participant's cohort was designated according to participant-reported clinical history. V dropped 3 bases and J dropped 2 bases, with 12 bases sitting between them. This CDR3 spans 15 amino acids. Germline values: CDR1 MDHEN, CDR2 SYDVKM. The chain joins TRBV28 to TRBJ2-3; maybe TRBD2 (7 bases). Sequencing input: PBMCs or T cells enriched from blood (not recorded which). This receptor was taken from a man in his late teens or twenties who had recovered from COVID-19. CDR3 amino acids: CASSFGGAYTDTQYF. Here the CDR3 DNA reads TGTGCCAGCAGTTTTGGGGGGGCCTACACAGATACGCAGTATTTT. The variable domain in full, with the rest retrieved from reference TRBV28 and TRBJ2-3, is DVKVTQSSRYLVKRTGEKVFLECVQDMDHENMFWYRQDPGLGLRLIYFSYDVKMKEKGDIPEGYSVSREKKERFSLILESASTNQTSMYLCASSFGGAYTDTQYFGPGTRLTVL.